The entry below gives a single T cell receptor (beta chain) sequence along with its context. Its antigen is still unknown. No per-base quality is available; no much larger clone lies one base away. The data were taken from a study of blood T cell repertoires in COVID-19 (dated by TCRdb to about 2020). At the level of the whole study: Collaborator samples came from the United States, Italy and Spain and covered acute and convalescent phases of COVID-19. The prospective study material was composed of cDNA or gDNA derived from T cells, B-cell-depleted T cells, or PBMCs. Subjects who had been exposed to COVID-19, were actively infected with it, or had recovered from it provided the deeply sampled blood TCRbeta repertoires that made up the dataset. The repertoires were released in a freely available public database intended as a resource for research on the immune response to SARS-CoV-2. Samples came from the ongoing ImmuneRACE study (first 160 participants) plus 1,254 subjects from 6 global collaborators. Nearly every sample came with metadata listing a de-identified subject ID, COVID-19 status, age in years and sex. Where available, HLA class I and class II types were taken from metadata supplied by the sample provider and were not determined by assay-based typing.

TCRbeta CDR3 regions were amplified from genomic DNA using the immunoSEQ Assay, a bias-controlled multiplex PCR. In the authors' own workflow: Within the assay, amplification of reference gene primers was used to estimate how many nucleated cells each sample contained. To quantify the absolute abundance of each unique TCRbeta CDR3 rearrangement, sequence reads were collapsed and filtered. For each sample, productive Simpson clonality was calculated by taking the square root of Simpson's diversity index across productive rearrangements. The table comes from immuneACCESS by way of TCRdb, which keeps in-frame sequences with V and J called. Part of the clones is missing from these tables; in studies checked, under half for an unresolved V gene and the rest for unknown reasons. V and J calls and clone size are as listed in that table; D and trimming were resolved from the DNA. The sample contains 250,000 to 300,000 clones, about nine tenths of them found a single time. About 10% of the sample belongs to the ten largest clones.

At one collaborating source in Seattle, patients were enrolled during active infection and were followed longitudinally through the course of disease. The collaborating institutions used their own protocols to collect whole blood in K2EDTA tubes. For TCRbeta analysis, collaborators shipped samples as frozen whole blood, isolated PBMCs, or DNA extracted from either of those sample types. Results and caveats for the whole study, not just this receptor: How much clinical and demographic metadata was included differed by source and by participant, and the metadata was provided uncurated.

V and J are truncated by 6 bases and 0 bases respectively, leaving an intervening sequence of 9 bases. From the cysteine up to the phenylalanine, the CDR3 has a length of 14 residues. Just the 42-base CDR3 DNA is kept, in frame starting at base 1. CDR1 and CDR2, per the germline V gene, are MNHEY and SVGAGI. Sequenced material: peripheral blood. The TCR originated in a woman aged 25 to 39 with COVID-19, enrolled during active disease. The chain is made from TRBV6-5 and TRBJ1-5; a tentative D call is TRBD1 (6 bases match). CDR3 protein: CASRAGDSNQPQHF. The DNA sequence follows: TGTGCCAGCAGGGCAGGGGATAGCAATCAGCCCCAGCATTTT.